This T cell receptor (beta chain) was sequenced in a study of T cell clones after liver transplantation (dated 2019 in TCRdb). About the investigation overall: The samples were obtained from ITN030ST, a randomized trial that attempted immunosuppression withdrawal within 2 years after liver transplantation. After a pre-transplant mixed lymphocyte reaction, TCRbeta sequencing was used to pinpoint donor-reactive T cell clones, which were subsequently tracked in post-transplant blood. As an antigen-independent comparator for the donor-reactive sequences, third party-reactive TCRbeta sequences from pre-transplant MLRs were identified as well. Three of the eight recipients were HCV-positive; the others were transplanted for non-autoimmune, non-viral indications. Until randomization at 12-24 months post-transplant, subjects were given standard immunosuppression, with no induction therapy. Tolerance was defined as complete withdrawal of immunosuppression for at least one year without a rise in liver enzymes beyond twice the upper limit of normal. Blood samples were collected pre-transplant, pre-randomization before withdrawal, and post-randomization after either full withdrawal or failed withdrawal. The studied cohort comprised 8 liver transplant recipients, 3 classified as tolerant and 5 as non-tolerant. Beyond this particular receptor, the publication reports: In a couple of subjects, low numbers of available donor cells limited the measurable donor-reactive repertoire. The conclusions were preliminary, being limited by small, heterogeneous patient numbers and by non-standardized post-transplant time points. Without allograft tissue specimens, donor-reactive T cells may have migrated into the graft rather than being deleted. A greater decline was seen for donor-reactive sequences than for third party-reactive sequences, suggesting partial antigen-specific deletion unrelated to withdrawal success. In most of the 8 subjects, regardless of tolerance or HCV status, circulating donor-reactive CD4 TCRbeta sequences dropped significantly post-transplant. Once repertoire turnover was taken into account, donor-reactive detection showed a significant reduction for CD4 in 7 of 8 subjects and for CD8 in 8 of 8.

The CDR3 runs 11 amino acids, cysteine and phenylalanine included. The read is trimmed to its CDR3 DNA, 33 bases read in frame from base 1. The germline ends are 7 bases apart after V is trimmed by 3 bases and J by 8 bases. As encoded in the germline V gene (reference sequence), CDR1 is LNHDA while CDR2 is SQIVND. Frozen genomic DNA underwent high-throughput TCRbeta CDR3 sequencing by immunoSEQ, including PCR amplification, mapping, bias correction and internal controls. On the authors' methods: Only productive rearrangements were retained, and each unique TCRbeta sequence was defined by its CDR3 nucleotide sequence together with its V and J gene. A sequence counted as donor-reactive only if the sequence showed at least 5-fold expansion in CFSE-low cells compared with unstimulated pre-transplant cells and had a frequency of at least 0.01%. To ensure at least 90% detection power, minimum frequency thresholds were set for each subject based on that subject's lowest-template unstimulated sample. Jensen-Shannon divergence between the top 1000 TCRbeta sequences post- versus pre-transplant served as the measure of repertoire turnover. Changes in detection of donor-reactive sequences were assessed with two-sided Fisher's exact tests. The table was pulled from immuneACCESS by TCRdb, which kept in-frame rearrangements only. Such tables lose some clones; where checked, under half of the loss comes from unresolved V genes, and the rest has no known cause. The DNA was the basis for D and trimming; V, J and clone size are from that table. The sample table shows about 80,000 clones, and 80% to 85% are seen once. The ten largest clonotypes hold roughly 0.44% of the sample.

Thawed unstimulated PBMCs were stained for CD3, CD4 and CD8 and FACS-sorted into CD3+CD4+ and CD3+CD8+ populations. Each of the 8 studied subjects was randomized to immunosuppression withdrawal. The Qiagen DNeasy Blood and Tissue Kit was used for isolation of genomic DNA. Notes on this clone: This clone's antigen is unknown. No per-base quality is available; no much larger clone lies one base away.

The source of this sequence is a human patient who received a liver transplant. After a transplant, the graft donor may have provided part of the T cells. Here the chain combines TRBV19 and TRBJ1-1, with the D gene uncertain. This material consisted of CD4+ T cells from blood, taken around 42 months after liver transplant. The bases read TGTGCCAGTAGTATGCGGGTCGAAGCTTTCTTT. Translated, it reads CASSMRVEAFF.